These 22 T cell receptor beta chains were all obtained from the same sample, sequenced in a study of blood T cells in healthy people across ages. Primers used in a second PCR of about 6 to 11 cycles were a sample-barcoded 5' primer and a J-beta primer mix. TCRdb passed the 5' RACE reads through MiXCR, listing each CDR3 protein once. The sample consists of around 700,000 distinct CDR3 sequences, roughly 25% of them appearing once. The sample also formed part of further work on T cells of mothers and their children.

The sequenced material came from blood. These receptors came from a boy younger than 18 in good health.

J is TRBJ2-5 and V is TRBV12-3 or TRBV12-4; a weak D match, TRBD1 (6 bases). V dropped 4 bases and J dropped 5 bases, with 11 bases sitting between them. The CDR3 loop spans 13 amino acids. The CDR3 reads CASSSEGEETQYF. The CDR3 DNA reads as TGTGCCAGCAGTTCCGAGGGGGAGGAGACCCAGTACTTC.

This clonotype was recorded a few times. The germline gene is not matched at one end of the junction; a read error may be the cause. The rearrangement joins TRBV6-5 to TRBJ1-2, with 7 bases lining up with TRBD1. The CDR3 loop spans 15 amino acids. Per germline, CDR1 MNHEY and CDR2 SVGAGI. The CDR3 DNA reads TGTGCCTGCAGTCAAGAGGAGGGGGCGGTCTATGGCTACACCTTC. It is translated as CACSQEEGAVYGYTF.

This clonotype was seen a handful of times. The V call is TRBV7-2, the J call TRBJ2-3, with D tentatively TRBD1 (5 bases). V was trimmed by 0 bases and J by 2 bases, leaving 9 bases between them. CDR3 length: 15 residues. CDR1 SGHTA and CDR2 FQGNSA come from the germline V gene. The CDR3 is CASSLALGVTDTQYF. The CDR3 DNA sequence: TGTGCCAGCAGCTTAGCGCTAGGGGTCACAGATACGCAGTATTTT. Variable domain in full (rest from reference TRBV7-2 and TRBJ2-3): GAGVSQSPSNKVTEKGKDVELRCDPISGHTALYWYRQSLGQGLEFLIYFQGNSAPDKSGLPSDRFSAERTGGSVSTLTIQRTQQEDSAVYLCASSLALGVTDTQYFGPGTRLTVL.

V is TRBV6-1 and J is TRBJ2-7; 7 positions match TRBD2. There are 14 residues in the CDR3. With V trimmed by 2 bases and J by 2 bases, 3 bases remained unmatched. Germline V lookup: CDR1 MNHNS, CDR2 SASEGT. This chain's CDR3 is CASSESAGPYEQYF. For the CDR3, the DNA is TGTGCCAGCAGTGAATCAGCGGGACCCTACGAGCAGTACTTC.

In DNA form, the CDR3 reads TGTGCCAGCAGCCCGACTAGCGGGAGGACCTCGCAATCCATCCGGACCCAGTACTTC. Amino acids: CASSPTSGRTSQSIRTQYF. V is TRBV7-3 and J is TRBJ2-5; 13 bases map to TRBD2. The CDR3 runs to 19 residues. CDR1 and CDR2 (germline): SGHTA, FQGTGA. With 5 bases clipped from V and 7 bases from J, the junction kept 19 bases outside the gene matches.

This clonotype was recorded a few times. The rearrangement links TRBV5-1 to TRBJ2-5; maybe TRBD2 (5 bases). From germline, CDR1 is SGHRS and CDR2 YFSETQ. CDR3 length: 15 amino acids. Trimming removed 0 bases at V and 1 base at J, with 10 bases between. CDR3 loop: CASSLAAAGQETQYF. The CDR3 nucleotides read TGCGCCAGCAGCTTGGCCGCGGCGGGCCAAGAGACCCAGTACTTC.

V is TRBV5-1 and J is TRBJ2-1, with 8 bases identical to TRBD1. V trimming: 0 bases; J trimming: 5 bases; junction bases outside the gene matches: 4. The length of the CDR3 is 15 residues. The V gene's germline CDR1 is SGHRS and CDR2 YFSETQ. CDR3: CASSLVQGAHNEQFF. For the CDR3, the DNA is TGCGCCAGCAGCTTGGTGCAGGGGGCCCACAATGAGCAGTTCTTC.

This clonotype appeared a few times. The gene calls are TRBV14 and TRBJ1-6; no clear D gene. CDR1 is SGHDN, CDR2 FVKESK, per germline. The CDR3 has 12 amino acids. Between the trimmed V and J ends, which lost 8 bases and 12 bases, there was a span of 14 bases. The CDR3 region is CASAREGGPLHF. The CDR3 DNA reads TGTGCCAGCGCTCGGGAGGGAGGACCCCTCCACTTT.

This clonotype was detected a few times. The rearrangement links TRBV7-9 to TRBJ2-5; TRBD2 matches 8 bases. Gene TRBJ2-7 matches the end of the DNA better, so the J call may be wrong. The CDR3 runs to 13 residues. CDR1 is SEHNR, CDR2 FQNEAQ, per germline (reference sequence). As DNA, the CDR3 is TGTGCCAGCAGAGAAGCGGGAGCCTACGAGCAGTACTTC. Protein sequence: CASREAGAYEQYF.

The chain links TRBV10-3 to TRBJ2-7; D is uncertain. The CDR3 has 12 amino acids. The germline gives CDR1 ENHRY, CDR2 SYGVKD. Deletions cut 0 bases from V and 4 bases from J, with 4 bases between. The CDR3 DNA is TGTGCCATCAGTGAGTCCAAGTACGAGCAGTACTTC. It translates to CAISESKYEQYF.

This clonotype has at least ten counts. The V gene is TRBV2, the J gene TRBJ2-7; possible D gene TRBD1, 6 bases. V was cut by 4 bases and J by 2 bases, with 12 bases left in between. The CDR3 contains 14 residues. CDR1 and CDR2 (germline): SNHLY, FYNNEI. The CDR3 region is CASSGWTDTYEQYF. CDR3 nucleotides: TGTGCCAGCAGTGGGTGGACAGACACCTACGAGCAGTACTTC.

This clonotype has only a few counts. The chain carries TRBV29-1 and TRBJ2-5; D is perhaps TRBD1 (5 bases). The DNA end is more similar to TRBJ2-7, so the J call may be wrong. The CDR3 extends over 13 amino acids. Germline CDR1 is SQVTM and CDR2 is ANQGSEA. This CDR3 reads CSVLGRATGEQYF. The DNA for the CDR3 is TGCAGCGTTTTGGGCAGGGCGACTGGCGAGCAGTACTTC.

In its sample, this clonotype was seen a few times. The genes are TRBV12-3 or TRBV12-4 and TRBJ1-2, with D unresolved. Deletions cut 2 bases from V and 8 bases from J, with 12 bases between. The CDR3 covers 13 residues. The CDR3 sequence: CASSLPEKGGYTF. The CDR3 DNA follows: TGTGCCAGCAGTTTACCGGAAAAAGGCGGCTACACCTTC.

The gene calls are TRBV25-1 and TRBJ1-6; possible D gene TRBD1, 5 bases. The CDR3 has 13 residues. The V gene's germline CDR1 is MGHDK and CDR2 SYGVNS. V was cut by 1 base and J by 9 bases, with 7 bases left in between. The CDR3, as DNA: TGTGCCAGCAGTGAATTGGGGGGTTCACCCCTCCACTTT. It yields the protein CASSELGGSPLHF.

The V call is TRBV4-1, the J call TRBJ2-5, with D perhaps matching TRBD1 or TRBD2 (5 bases each). Germline CDR1 is MGHRA and CDR2 is YSYEKL. The CDR3 covers 13 residues. The ends were cut back, 2 bases at V and 11 bases at J, with 15 bases in the middle. In DNA, the CDR3 is TGCGCCAGCAGCCAACCAGGGATGGGGGAGCAGTACTTC. Translating it yields CASSQPGMGEQYF.

This clonotype was observed a few times. This chain connects TRBV20-1 to TRBJ1-5; perhaps TRBD1 as D (6 bases). Trimming left V 8 bases short and J 0 bases short, with 20 bases between. The V gene's germline CDR1 is DFQATT and CDR2 SNEGSKA (reference sequence). The CDR3 sequence is 16 residues long. CDR3 in amino acids: CSLQGGEPNSNQPQHF. Here the CDR3 DNA reads TGCAGTCTCCAAGGGGGTGAACCCAATAGCAATCAGCCCCAGCATTTT.

This clonotype was seen at least ten times. The chain uses TRBV2 and TRBJ1-6; D not certain. Germline values: CDR1 SNHLY, CDR2 FYNNEI. With 3 bases removed from V and 7 bases from J, the gap between germline ends came to 7 bases. This CDR3 is 13 amino acids long. The CDR3 nucleotides are TGTGCCAGCAGTGACACCCGCAATTCACCCCTCCACTTT. This sequence encodes CASSDTRNSPLHF.

The table lists this clonotype with a few counts. DNA for the CDR3: TGCAGCGTTGAAAGTCCTTCGGCCTACGAGCAGTACTTC. It yields the protein CSVESPSAYEQYF. This chain links TRBV29-1 with TRBJ2-7; D call uncertain. The germline V gene has CDR1 SQVTM and CDR2 ANQGSEA. This CDR3 has 13 amino acids. The V end lost 2 bases, the J end lost 2 bases, and 10 bases lay between the germline ends.

This sequence joins TRBV5-5 and TRBJ1-5; D unclear. V was clipped by 0 bases and J by 1 base, with 8 bases between them. The CDR3 contains 15 residues. The germline V gene has CDR1 SGHKS and CDR2 YYEKEE (reference sequence). CDR3 nucleotide sequence: TGTGCCAGCAGCTTGGAGCCGGGAAGCAATCAGCCCCAGCATTTT. Residues: CASSLEPGSNQPQHF.

The chain has TRBV6-4 and TRBJ2-3; D remains unclear. Trimming pared 3 bases from V and 4 bases from J, leaving 11 bases between. The V gene's germline CDR1 is MRHNA and CDR2 SNTAGT. The CDR3 loop spans 14 amino acids. The CDR3 DNA reads TGTGCCAGCAGTGAATTCCGGTGGGCAGATACGCAGTATTTT. Translation gives CASSEFRWADTQYF.

CDR3 coding DNA: TGCAGTGCCTCGGACAGCAATGAGCAGTTCTTC. Translating it yields CSASDSNEQFF. This rearrangement joins TRBV20-1 to TRBJ2-1, with D possibly TRBD1 on 6 matching bases. Trimming left V 6 bases short and J 6 bases short, with 9 bases between. Per the germline V gene, CDR1 is DFQATT and CDR2 is SNEGSKA (reference sequence). The CDR3 is made up of 11 amino acids.

This chain's CDR3 is CAFTQGLYNEQFF. CDR3 nucleotide sequence: TGTGCCTTTACACAGGGCTTATACAATGAGCAGTTCTTC. The rearrangement joins TRBV10-3 to TRBJ2-1, with a weak D call TRBD1 (6 bases). The CDR3 sequence is 13 residues long. Germline CDR1 and CDR2: ENHRY and SYGVKD. Trimming cost V 11 bases and J 4 bases, with 15 bases left between them.